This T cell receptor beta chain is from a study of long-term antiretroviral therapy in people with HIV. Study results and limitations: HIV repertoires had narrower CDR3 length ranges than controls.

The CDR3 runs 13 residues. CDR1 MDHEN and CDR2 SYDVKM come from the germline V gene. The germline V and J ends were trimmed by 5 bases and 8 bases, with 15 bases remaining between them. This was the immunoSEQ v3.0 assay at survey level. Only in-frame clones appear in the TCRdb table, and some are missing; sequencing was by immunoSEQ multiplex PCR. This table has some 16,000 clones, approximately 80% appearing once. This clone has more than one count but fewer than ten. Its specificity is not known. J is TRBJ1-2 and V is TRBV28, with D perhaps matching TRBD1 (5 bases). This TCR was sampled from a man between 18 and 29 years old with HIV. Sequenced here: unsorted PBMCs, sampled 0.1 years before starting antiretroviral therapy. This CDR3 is CASSRRGGWGYTF. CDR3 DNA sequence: TGTGCCAGCAGTCGGCGGGGCGGGTGGGGCTACACCTTC.